This T cell receptor beta chain was sequenced in a study of T-cell reconstitution after alpha-beta-depleted transplantation in children. The CDR3 is 16 residues long. Germline CDR1 and CDR2: MNHEY and SMNVEV (reference sequence). Library preparation (for TCRbeta) was performed with unique molecular identifiers. Each CDR3 protein is one row after TCRdb ran MiXCR on the PCR reads. Of 800,000 to 1,000,000 distinct CDR3 sequences listed, about 29% are singletons. As for this clonotype: Relative to the germline gene, one junction end is altered; a read error may explain this.

The material sequenced was PBMCs, mostly from graft donor cells, taken 360 days after TCRalphabeta/CD19-depleted stem cell transplant. V is TRBV27 and J is TRBJ1-1, with a possible D match to TRBD1 (5 bases). This receptor was obtained from a boy under two years old who had a stem cell transplant for SCID, so the T cells may come from the graft donor. The CDR3 region is CASSPILRAENTQAFF. DNA for the CDR3: TGTGCCAGCAGCCCAATCCTCAGGGCCGAGAACACTCAAGCTTTCTTT.